The T cell receptor (beta chain) described here comes from a study of blood T cell repertoires in COVID-19. The repertoire was sequenced with immunoSEQ multiplex PCR; TCRdb's copy has only in-frame clones and lacks some. The repertoire holds about 240,000 clones, around 83% seen once, with less than 9.5% in the top ten. The CDR3 has 16 amino acids. Trimming cost V 6 bases and J 0 bases, with 17 bases left between them. CDR1 KGHSH and CDR2 LQKENI come from the germline V gene. J is TRBJ1-1 and V is TRBV18; tentatively, D is TRBD1 (6 bases). The TCR comes from a woman aged 80 or older with COVID-19, enrolled during active disease. Sequences were obtained from peripheral blood. The CDR3, as DNA: TGTGCCAGCTCGGCCGGGACACCTGAGATGAACACTGAAGCTTTCTTT. Its protein is CASSAGTPEMNTEAFF.